This TCR beta chain was documented in a study of blood T cell repertoires in COVID-19. Patients in Seattle were enrolled during active infection, then followed longitudinally. Trimming removed 0 bases at V and 4 bases at J, with 13 bases between. CDR3 size: 15 residues. The V gene's germline CDR1 is SGHNT and CDR2 YYREEE (reference sequence). Sequencing was performed with immunoSEQ multiplex PCR; in TCRdb, only in-frame clones are kept and a portion is missing. The table records 150,000 to 200,000 clones, around 84% of them present only once. The sequence was obtained from a woman at least 80 years old with COVID-19, enrolled during active disease. The sequencing sample was made of peripheral blood. The chain links TRBV5-4 to TRBJ2-5; D is perhaps TRBD1 (5 bases). CDR3 sequence reads: CASSLGPERGETQYF. DNA of the CDR3: TGTGCCAGCAGCTTGGGTCCGGAAAGGGGAGAGACCCAGTACTTC.